This passage covers 23 T cell receptor beta chains from one sample sequenced in a study of T-cell memory formation after mild COVID-19. TCRdb re-called the 5' RACE reads through MiXCR, storing one row per CDR3 protein. The table lists approximately 390,000 distinct CDR3 sequences, about 16% of them singletons, with 20% to 25% in the top ten. Sequenced sample: PBMCs or a T cell subset sorted from them (not recorded which). Every receptor here comes from a man between 18 and 35 years old who had mild COVID-19 (a few samples of this study predate the infection). Cell type and time point are not known.

This sequence joins TRBV6-2 or TRBV6-3 and TRBJ2-7; D gene ambiguous. Germline CDR1 reads MNHEY; CDR2 reads SVGEGT. CDR3 size: 13 residues. Trimming cost V 2 bases and J 6 bases, with 11 bases left between them. The CDR3 here is CASSYTLPGEQYF. The DNA of the CDR3 is TGTGCCAGCAGTTACACCCTCCCGGGCGAGCAGTACTTC.

This clonotype was observed a few times. The V call is TRBV15, the J call TRBJ2-7; the D gene could be TRBD1 or TRBD2 (5 bases each). Germline values: CDR1 LNHNV, CDR2 YYDKDF (reference sequence). Trimming removed 0 bases at V and 5 bases at J, with 8 bases between. The CDR3 is made up of 13 amino acids. CDR3 sequence (DNA): TGTGCCACCAGCAGAGAGGGGGTCCACGAGCAGTACTTC. It specifies CATSREGVHEQYF.

The V call is TRBV7-2, the J call TRBJ1-2; TRBD1 might be the D (5 bases). V was trimmed by 4 bases and J by 3 bases, leaving 18 bases between them. CDR3 size: 16 residues. Germline CDR1 reads SGHTA; CDR2 reads FQGNSA. CDR3 in amino acids: CASSSSGDRRYYGYTF. CDR3 coding DNA: TGTGCCAGCAGCTCCAGCGGAGACAGACGGTACTATGGCTACACCTTC.

The chain employs TRBV2 and TRBJ2-2, with D unclear. The germline gives CDR1 SNHLY, CDR2 FYNNEI. The V gene lost 1 base and the J gene lost 3 bases, with 3 bases spanning the gap. This CDR3 spans 13 amino acids. The CDR3 coding sequence is TGTGCCAGCAGTGAAGACCACACCGGGGAGCTGTTTTTT. Translation gives CASSEDHTGELFF.

V usage is TRBV9 and J usage is TRBJ2-7; 9 positions agree with TRBD1. J gave up 4 bases and V 4 bases, and 12 bases lay outside the gene matches. The germline gives CDR1 SGDLS, CDR2 YYNGEE. CDR3 size: 16 residues. This CDR3 reads CASSPHHTGGRYEQYF. CDR3 in DNA: TGTGCCAGCAGCCCCCACCACACAGGGGGCAGGTACGAGCAGTACTTC.

This clonotype was picked up a small number of times. The genes are TRBV4-2 and TRBJ1-4, with D tentatively TRBD1 (6 bases). The CDR3 contains 17 residues. CDR1 and CDR2 (germline): LGHNA, YNFKEQ. Trimming removed 0 bases at V and 2 bases at J, with 13 bases between. The CDR3 region has the DNA TGTGCCAGCAGCCAAGATAGGGGACACCGCACTAATGAAAAACTGTTTTTT. Amino acid sequence: CASSQDRGHRTNEKLFF.

The chain carries TRBV20-1 and TRBJ2-7, with D possibly being TRBD2 (5 bases). The germline CDR1 and CDR2 sequences are DFQATT and SNEGSKA (reference sequence). Trimming stripped 0 bases from V and 2 bases from J, with 14 bases between. The CDR3 sequence is 15 residues long. CDR3 residues: CSARDLRAETYEQYF. DNA for the CDR3: TGCAGTGCTAGAGATCTGAGGGCAGAGACCTACGAGCAGTACTTC.

This clonotype was picked up a small number of times. This chain uses TRBV7-3 with TRBJ2-2; tentatively, D is TRBD2 (5 bases). The CDR3 contains 14 residues. V gave up 1 base and J gave up 7 bases, with 10 bases separating them. CDR1 SGHTA and CDR2 FQGTGA come from the germline V gene. CDR3 sequence (DNA): TGTGCCAGCAGCTTAAGCCCTGGGAGCGGGGAGCTGTTTTTT. Protein sequence: CASSLSPGSGELFF.

The rearrangement links TRBV6-5 to TRBJ2-7, with 8 nucleotides matching TRBD2. The trim removed 6 bases at V and 0 bases at J, leaving 7 bases unmatched. The CDR3 contains 15 residues. The germline CDR1 and CDR2 sequences are MNHEY and SVGAGI. The chain's CDR3 is CASSPGGGVSYEQYF. In DNA form, the CDR3 reads TGTGCCAGCAGCCCCGGGGGGGGGGTCTCCTACGAGCAGTACTTC.

The chain is built from TRBV29-1 and TRBJ1-5, with D unresolved. Trimming removed 4 bases at V and 9 bases at J, with 16 bases between. There are 13 residues in the CDR3. Germline-derived CDR1 and CDR2 are SQVTM and ANQGSEA. The CDR3 here is CSVVVPGPGPQHF. CDR3 in DNA: TGCAGCGTTGTGGTTCCCGGTCCTGGGCCCCAGCATTTT.

V is TRBV9 and J is TRBJ2-3; the D call may be TRBD1 or TRBD2 (6 bases each). CDR3 size: 15 residues. Germline CDR1 and CDR2: SGDLS and YYNGEE. V was shortened by 7 bases and J by 1 base, with 16 bases between the two germline ends. The CDR3 coding sequence is TGTGCCAGCGGAGTGGGGGGCCACGGCACAGATACGCAGTATTTT. This encodes CASGVGGHGTDTQYF.

This clonotype was counted a few times. The chain uses TRBV5-6 and TRBJ2-3; D may be TRBD1 or TRBD2 (5 bases each). Germline assignment: CDR1 SGHDT and CDR2 YYEEEE. Trimming took 4 bases from V and 4 from J, leaving 10 bases between them. The length of the CDR3 is 13 residues. The CDR3 nucleotides read TGTGCCAGCAGCCGATTGGGGGCAGATACGCAGTATTTT. This sequence encodes CASSRLGADTQYF.

CDR3 DNA: TGTGCCAGCAGTGCTGCCTCGACAGTCAACTACGAGCAGTACTTC. It is translated as CASSAASTVNYEQYF. V usage is TRBV2 and J usage is TRBJ2-7, with D perhaps matching TRBD1 (5 bases). V lost 4 bases and J 3 bases, leaving 16 bases between the germline ends. The CDR3 sequence is 15 residues long. The germline gives CDR1 SNHLY, CDR2 FYNNEI.

Only a few counts were recorded for this clonotype. The chain employs TRBV12-3 or TRBV12-4 and TRBJ2-1; 11 nucleotides line up with TRBD2. V shed 5 bases, J shed 4 bases, and the junction held 7 bases outside the gene matches. CDR3 size: 16 residues. The CDR3 nucleotides read TGTGCCAGCAGTCCCGGGCTAGCGGGGGGTTACAATGAGCAGTTCTTC. It is translated as CASSPGLAGGYNEQFF.

The chain carries TRBV5-1 and TRBJ2-3; possible D gene TRBD2, 5 bases. The germline V gene has CDR1 SGHRS and CDR2 YFSETQ. This CDR3 contains 14 residues. Trimming shortened V by 4 bases and J by 2 bases, and 11 bases separated the two germline ends. The CDR3 region is CASSLGENTDTQYF. The CDR3 bases are TGCGCCAGCAGCCTCGGGGAAAACACAGATACGCAGTATTTT.

This clonotype was picked up a small number of times. This chain uses TRBV20-1 with TRBJ2-5; D perhaps matches TRBD2 (6 bases). This CDR3 spans 12 amino acids. Between the trimmed V and J ends, which lost 6 bases and 6 bases, there was a span of 14 bases. Looked up from germline, CDR1 is DFQATT and CDR2 is SNEGSKA (reference sequence). The CDR3 loop reads CSARDSPKTQYF. CDR3 bases: TGCAGTGCCCGGGACTCCCCGAAGACCCAGTACTTC.

This clonotype was counted a few times. The chain recombines TRBV7-2 with TRBJ1-1; D unclear. Germline lookup yields CDR1 SGHTA and CDR2 FQGNSA. Trimming pared 3 bases from V and 5 bases from J, leaving 16 bases between. The CDR3 spans 15 residues. The CDR3 DNA sequence: TGTGCCAGCAGCTTTCCCGTACGGAGTTTTACTGAAGCTTTCTTT. Translating gives CASSFPVRSFTEAFF.

This clonotype was counted between two and nine times. The chain joins TRBV7-9 to TRBJ2-3; the match to TRBD1 covers 8 bases. The germline V gene encodes CDR1 SEHNR and CDR2 FQNEAQ (reference sequence). The ends lost 5 bases at V and 4 bases at J; junction bases unmatched: 8. The CDR3 sequence is 15 residues long. CDR3 DNA: TGTGCCAGCAGCCCACAGGGGGGCAACTCAGATACGCAGTATTTT. This translates into CASSPQGGNSDTQYF.

This clonotype turned up a few times. The genes are TRBV3-1 and TRBJ2-7, with D possibly matching TRBD2 (6 bases). The germline V gene has CDR1 LGHDT and CDR2 YNNKEL (reference sequence). V gave up 2 bases and J gave up 7 bases, with 9 bases separating them. The CDR3 is made up of 12 amino acids. The CDR3 protein is CASSQRAGEQYF. DNA of the CDR3: TGTGCCAGCAGCCAACGGGCGGGGGAGCAGTACTTC.

This clonotype has only a few counts. The gene calls are TRBV5-6 and TRBJ2-3; 8 bases agree with TRBD2. V lost 2 bases, J lost 5 bases, and 10 bases stayed unmatched. The CDR3 runs to 16 residues. Per germline, CDR1 SGHDT and CDR2 YYEEEE. The CDR3 sequence: CASSFAGTRGEDTQYF. The CDR3, as DNA: TGTGCCAGCAGCTTTGCCGGGACTAGAGGTGAAGATACGCAGTATTTT. Full variable domain (missing parts from reference TRBV5-6 and TRBJ2-3): DAGVTQSPTHLIKTRGQQVTLRCSPKSGHDTVSWYQQALGQGPQFIFQYYEEEERQRGNFPDRFSGHQFPNYSSELNVNALLLGDSALYLCASSFAGTRGEDTQYFGPGTRLTVL.

This clonotype came up a few times. The V and J genes are TRBV28 and TRBJ1-1, with no clear D. With 5 bases removed from V and 3 bases from J, the gap between germline ends came to 10 bases. In germline, CDR1 is MDHEN, CDR2 SYDVKM. The CDR3 length is 13 residues. CDR3 nucleotide sequence: TGTGCCAGCAGTCCCTCGATTGACACTGAAGCTTTCTTT. Translating it yields CASSPSIDTEAFF.

This clonotype showed up many times. The V and J genes are TRBV4-3 and TRBJ2-6, with no clear D. CDR3 length equals 14 residues. Trimming left V 1 base short and J 3 bases short, with 4 bases between. Germline V gene lookup returns CDR1 LGHNA and CDR2 YSLEER. The DNA for the CDR3 is TGCGCCAGCAGCCAAGGGGATGGGGCCAACGTCCTGACTTTC. This translates into CASSQGDGANVLTF.

The chain carries TRBV7-9 and TRBJ2-7; D gene uncertain. In germline, CDR1 is SEHNR, CDR2 FQNEAQ (reference sequence). The CDR3 is 13 amino acids. V lost 3 bases and J lost 2, with 8 bases in between. For the CDR3, the DNA is TGTGCCAGCAGCTTTAGTGGACCCTACGAGCAGTACGTC. It encodes CASSFSGPYEQYV.